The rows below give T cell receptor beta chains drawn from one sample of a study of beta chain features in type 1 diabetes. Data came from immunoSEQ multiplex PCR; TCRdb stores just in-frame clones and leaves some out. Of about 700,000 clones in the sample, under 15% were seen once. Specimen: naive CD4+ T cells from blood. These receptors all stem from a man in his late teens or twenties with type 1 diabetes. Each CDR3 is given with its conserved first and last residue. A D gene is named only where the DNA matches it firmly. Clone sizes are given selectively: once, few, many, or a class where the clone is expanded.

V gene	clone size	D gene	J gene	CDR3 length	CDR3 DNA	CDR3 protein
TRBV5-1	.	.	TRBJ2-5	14	TGCGCCAGCAGCTTGGTTCAGAACCAAGAGACCCAGTACTTC	CASSLVQNQETQYF
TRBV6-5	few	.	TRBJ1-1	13	TGTGAAGAACCCGCGAGAAGGGACACTGAAGCTTTCTTT	CEEPARRDTEAFF
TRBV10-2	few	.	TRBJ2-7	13	TGCGCCAGCAGTGACCGGGACTTCCTCGAGCAGTACTTC	CASSDRDFLEQYF
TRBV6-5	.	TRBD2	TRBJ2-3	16	TGTGCCAGCAGTTACAGGCGCCTAGCGGGCACAGATACGCAGTATTTT	CASSYRRLAGTDTQYF
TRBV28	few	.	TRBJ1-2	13	TGTGCCAGCAGTTCCCCAGGGAGTGCTGGCTACACCTTC	CASSSPGSAGYTF
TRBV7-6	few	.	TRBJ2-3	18	TGTGCCAGCAGCCCAACTTGGGGCGGCACGGTGGGGACAGATACGCAGTATTTT	CASSPTWGGTVGTDTQYF
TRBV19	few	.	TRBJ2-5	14	TGTGCCAGTAGTACGGGGGTCAGAGGTGAGACCCAGTACTTC	CASSTGVRGETQYF
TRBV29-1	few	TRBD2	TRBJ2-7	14	TGCAGCGTCCAGGGAGGGATGGCATTCTACGAGCAGTACTTC	CSVQGGMAFYEQYF
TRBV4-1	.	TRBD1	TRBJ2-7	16	TGCGCCAGCAGCCAAGATCAATGGCAGGGGGCCTACGAGCAGTACTTC	CASSQDQWQGAYEQYF
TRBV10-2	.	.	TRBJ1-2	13	TGCGCCAGCACCGAGGGGGGGGCCGCTGGCTACACCTTC	CASTEGGAAGYTF
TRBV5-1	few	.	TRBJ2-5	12	TGCGCCAGCAGCTTGGCTAGGGAGACCCAGTACTTC	CASSLARETQYF
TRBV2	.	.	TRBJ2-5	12	TGTGCCAGCCAGGTCTTCCAAGAGACCCAGTACTTC	CASQVFQETQYF
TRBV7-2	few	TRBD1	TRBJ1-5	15	TGTGCCAGCAGCTTAGCGGGACAGAGCAATCAGCCCCAGCATTTT	CASSLAGQSNQPQHF
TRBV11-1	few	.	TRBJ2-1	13	TGTGCCAGCAGCTTAGGTTCCTACAATGAGCAGTTCTTC	CASSLGSYNEQFF
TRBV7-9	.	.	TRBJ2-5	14	TGTGCCAGCAGCTCCCATGGGGGGACAGAGACCCAGTACTTC	CASSSHGGTETQYF
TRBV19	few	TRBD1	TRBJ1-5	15	TGTGCCAGTAGTTCGGGACAGGGAGGCAATCAGCCCCAGCATTTT	CASSSGQGGNQPQHF
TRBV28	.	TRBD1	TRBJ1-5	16	TGTGCCAGCAGTTCCGGGACAGGGGGGGTTCGGCAGCCCCAGCATTTT	CASSSGTGGVRQPQHF
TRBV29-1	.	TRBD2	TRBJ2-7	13	TGCAGCGTTGTGACTAGCGGCGGCTACGAGCAGTACTTC	CSVVTSGGYEQYF
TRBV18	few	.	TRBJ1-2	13	TGTGCCAGCTCACCACAGGACGGCTATGGCTACACCTTC	CASSPQDGYGYTF
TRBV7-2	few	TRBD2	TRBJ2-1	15	TGTGCCAGCAGCCAAGGAGCGGGGCCTTACAATGAGCAGTTCTTC	CASSQGAGPYNEQFF
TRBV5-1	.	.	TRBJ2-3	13	TGCGCCAGCAGATTCGTCCCGGCAGATACGCAGTATTTT	CASRFVPADTQYF
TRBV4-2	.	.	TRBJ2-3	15	TGTGCCAGCAGCCAAGTTGGCGGGATCACAGATACGCAGTATTTT	CASSQVGGITDTQYF
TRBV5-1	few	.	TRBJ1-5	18	TGCGCCAGCAGCCTGAACCCTACCGGGACGGATTACAATCAGCCCCAGCATTTT	CASSLNPTGTDYNQPQHF
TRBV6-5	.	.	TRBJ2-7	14	TGTGCCAGCAGTTATAGCCTCCCCCCCTACGAGCAGTACTTC	CASSYSLPPYEQYF
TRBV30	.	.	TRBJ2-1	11	TGTGCCTGGAGTCCGGGCAATGAGCAGTTCTTC	CAWSPGNEQFF
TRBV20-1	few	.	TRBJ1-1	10	TGCAGTGCTTATCGGGACGGAGGTTTCTTT	CSAYRDGGFF
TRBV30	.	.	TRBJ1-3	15	TGTGCCTGGAGCTGGGGGAAAAGCTCTGGAAACACCATATATTTT	CAWSWGKSSGNTIYF
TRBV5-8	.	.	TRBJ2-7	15	TGTGCCAGCAGCTTGCGGTCTACTGCCTCCTACGAGCAGTACTTC	CASSLRSTASYEQYF
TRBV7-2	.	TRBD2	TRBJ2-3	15	TGTGCCAGCAGCTTACTGGCGGGGGGGGCAGATACGCAGTATTTT	CASSLLAGGADTQYF
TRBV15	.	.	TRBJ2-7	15	TGTGCCACCAGCAGAGAAGTAGGGCGGCTCTACGAGCAGTACTTC	CATSREVGRLYEQYF
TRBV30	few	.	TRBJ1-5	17	TGTGCCTGGAGTGTACATTCAGGGTTGGTGTTAGGTCAGCCCCAGCATTTT	CAWSVHSGLVLGQPQHF
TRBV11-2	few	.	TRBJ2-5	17	TGTGCCAGCAGCTTAGGTCGGGGGAGCCAGTACCAAGAGACCCAGTACTTC	CASSLGRGSQYQETQYF
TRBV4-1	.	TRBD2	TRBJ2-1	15	TGCGCCAGCAGCCAACCTCGAGAGCGGGGGAATGAGCAGTTCTTC	CASSQPRERGNEQFF
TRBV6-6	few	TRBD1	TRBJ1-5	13	TGTGCCAGCAGGGACAGGGGGAATCAGCCCCAGCATTTT	CASRDRGNQPQHF
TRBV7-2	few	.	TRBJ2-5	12	TGTGCCAGCAGCCCGGGGTGGGGAGACCAGTACTTC	CASSPGWGDQYF
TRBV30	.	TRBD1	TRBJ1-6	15	TGTGCCTGGAGGACAGGGACAGGAAAAACTTCACCCCTCCACTTT	CAWRTGTGKTSPLHF
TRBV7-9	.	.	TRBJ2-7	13	TGTGCCAGCAGCTTAGATCCGGTCTACGAGCAGTACTTC	CASSLDPVYEQYF
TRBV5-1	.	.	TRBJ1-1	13	TGCGCCAGCAGCCGCCAGGAGGACACTGAAGCTTTCTTT	CASSRQEDTEAFF
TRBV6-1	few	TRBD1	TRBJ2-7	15	TGTGCCAGCATTCTACCCCGGGACAGGGGCGACGAGCAGTACTTC	CASILPRDRGDEQYF
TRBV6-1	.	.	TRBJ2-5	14	TGTGCCATCAGTGAGTCGACCGGAGGAGAGACCCAGTACTTC	CAISESTGGETQYF
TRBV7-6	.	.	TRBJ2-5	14	TGTGCCAGCAGCTTAGCGCACGGCAAAGAGACCCAGTACTTC	CASSLAHGKETQYF
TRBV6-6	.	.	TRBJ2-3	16	TGTGCCAGCAGTTACTCGTTCAGTCTAGTCACAGATACGCAGTATTTT	CASSYSFSLVTDTQYF
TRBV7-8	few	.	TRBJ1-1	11	TGTGCCAGCAGCTTAGGGACTGAAGCTTTCTTT	CASSLGTEAFF
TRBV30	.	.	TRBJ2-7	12	TGTGCCTGGGACAAAGAAGCCAACGAGCAGTACTTC	CAWDKEANEQYF
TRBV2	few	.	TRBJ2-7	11	TGTGCCAGCATTTACTCCTACGAGCAGTACTTC	CASIYSYEQYF
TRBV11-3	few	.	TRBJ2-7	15	TGTGCCAGCAGCTTAGAGGAACGTACCTATTACGAGCAGTACTTC	CASSLEERTYYEQYF
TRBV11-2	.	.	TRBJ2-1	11	TGTGCCAGCAGTCATTACAATGAGCAGTTCTTC	CASSHYNEQFF
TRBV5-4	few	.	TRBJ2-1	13	TGTGCCAGCAGCTTGGCATCAGGGAATGAGCAGTTCTTC	CASSLASGNEQFF